The 20 T cell receptor beta chains given below trace back to one sample, sequenced in a study of cytomegalovirus exposure and HLA in healthy donors. Amplification used 60 Vbeta primers and 13 Jbeta primers. Libraries were prepared by immunoSEQ multiplex PCR; TCRdb keeps only in-frame clonotypes and omits some of them. The sample holds 100,000 to 150,000 clones, roughly 70% seen once. The sample taken for sequencing was PBMCs. These receptors all come from a woman in her forties in good health and CMV-seropositive.

This chain connects TRBV7-9 to TRBJ2-5; the match to TRBD1 covers 8 bases. The trim removed 6 bases at V and 4 bases at J, leaving 7 bases unmatched. CDR1 and CDR2 from the germline V gene are SEHNR and FQNEAQ (reference sequence). This CDR3 is built from 14 residues. The CDR3: CASSLGGQAETQYF. The DNA of the CDR3 is TGTGCCAGCAGTTTGGGGGGACAGGCAGAGACCCAGTACTTC. Full variable domain (outside the CDR3, taken from reference TRBV7-9 and TRBJ2-5): DTGVSQNPRHKITKRGQNVTFRCDPISEHNRLYWYRQTLGQGPEFLTYFQNEAQLEKSRLLSDRFSAERPKGSFSTLEIQRTEQGDSAMYLCASSLGGQAETQYFGPGTRLLVL.

This clone occurred a few times. The V and J genes are TRBV2 and TRBJ2-7; D is perhaps TRBD2 (5 bases). Trimming removed 3 bases at V and 2 bases at J, with 17 bases between. Germline V gene sequence: CDR1 SNHLY, CDR2 FYNNEI. The CDR3 sequence is 16 residues long. The CDR3 loop reads CASSDLTSGNPYEQYF. The CDR3 bases are TGTGCCAGCAGTGATCTAACTAGTGGGAACCCCTACGAGCAGTACTTC.

This chain links TRBV5-4 with TRBJ1-1; D unresolved. The V end lost 0 bases, the J end lost 3 bases, and 12 bases lay between the germline ends. This CDR3 has 15 residues. The V gene's germline CDR1 is SGHNT and CDR2 YYREEE (reference sequence). The CDR3 here is CASSLAGDGYTEAFF. As DNA, the CDR3 is TGTGCCAGCAGCTTGGCCGGGGATGGGTACACTGAAGCTTTCTTT.

The V call is TRBV7-6, the J call TRBJ2-7; 12 nucleotides match TRBD2. CDR1 is SGHVS and CDR2 is FNYEAQ in the germline V gene. The V segment lost 3 bases and the J segment 0 bases; nucleotides outside the gene matches: 9. The CDR3 sequence is 18 residues long. The CDR3 DNA sequence: TGTGCCAGCAGCTTCTTTCCTACGACTAGCGGGAGCTCCTACGAGCAGTACTTC. As protein: CASSFFPTTSGSSYEQYF. Complete variable domain (other parts from reference TRBV7-6 and TRBJ2-7): GAGVSQSPRYKVTKRGQDVALRCDPISGHVSLYWYRQALGQGPEFLTYFNYEAQQDKSGLPNDRFSAERPEGSISTLTIQRTEQRDSAMYRCASSFFPTTSGSSYEQYFGPGTRLTVT.

The chain carries TRBV28 and TRBJ1-5, with D perhaps TRBD1 (5 bases). Trimming pared 10 bases from V and 3 bases from J, leaving 16 bases between. The CDR3 runs to 14 residues. Germline values: CDR1 MDHEN, CDR2 SYDVKM. The CDR3 here is CATQPGRDNQPQHF. In DNA, the CDR3 is TGTGCCACCCAGCCAGGCAGGGACAATCAGCCCCAGCATTTT.

The J gene is TRBJ2-2, the V gene TRBV10-1; weak D call: TRBD1 (6 bases). Germline CDR1 reads WNHNN; CDR2 reads SYGVQD (reference sequence). This CDR3 spans 18 amino acids. Trimming left V 3 bases short and J 4 bases short, with 21 bases between. CDR3 amino acids: CASSETTGRTGTTGELFF. DNA of the CDR3: TGCGCCAGCAGTGAAACCACCGGGCGTACAGGGACCACCGGGGAGCTGTTTTTT.

The rearrangement links TRBV28 to TRBJ1-1; D is undetermined. Germline V CDR1 and CDR2: MDHEN, SYDVKM. This CDR3 is built from 16 residues. The V end was cut by 3 bases, the J end by 4 bases, with 18 bases between. CDR3 bases: TGTGCCAGCAGTTTTCCACGCCTCGGGGAAGGCACTGAAGCTTTCTTT. Translated: CASSFPRLGEGTEAFF.

In its sample, this clone was seen once. J is TRBJ2-3 and V is TRBV19; D call uncertain. This CDR3 is 13 amino acids long. Trimming removed 6 bases from V and 6 bases from J, with 13 bases in between. CDR1 is LNHDA, CDR2 SQIVND, per germline (reference sequence). For the CDR3, the DNA is TGTGCCAGTAGGACTGGTTGGTCGGATACGCAGTATTTT. Protein product: CASRTGWSDTQYF.

This clone has only a few counts. This chain links TRBV6-1 with TRBJ2-1, with a weak D call TRBD1 (5 bases). CDR3 length: 14 amino acids. Trimming left V 5 bases short and J 5 bases short, with 13 bases between. Germline lookup yields CDR1 MNHNS and CDR2 SASEGT. The CDR3 here is CASSKMTENNEQFF. CDR3 DNA: TGTGCCAGCAGTAAAATGACAGAAAACAATGAGCAGTTCTTC.

The J gene is TRBJ1-2, the V gene TRBV30; D is unresolved. Deletions cut 0 bases from V and 8 bases from J, with 7 bases between. CDR1 is GTSNPN and CDR2 is SVGIG in the germline V gene (reference sequence). This CDR3 is built from 11 residues. CDR3 protein: CAWSVSGGYTF. The CDR3 coding sequence is TGTGCCTGGAGTGTATCGGGAGGCTACACCTTC.

The gene calls are TRBV7-9 and TRBJ1-2, with 7 bases that match TRBD1. The CDR3 runs to 15 residues. Germline loops: CDR1 SEHNR, CDR2 FQNEAQ (reference sequence). V gave up 3 bases and J gave up 2 bases; unmatched junction bases: 6. The CDR3 bases are TGTGCCAGCAGCTTGAGGGACAGCGCCAACTATGGCTACACCTTC. Its protein is CASSLRDSANYGYTF.

This rearrangement joins TRBV30 to TRBJ1-2, with a possible D match to TRBD1 (6 bases). Germline V gene data show CDR1 as GTSNPN and CDR2 as SVGIG (reference sequence). Trimming pared 7 bases from V and 2 bases from J, leaving 8 bases between. The CDR3 has 11 amino acids. The CDR3 region is CALGQNYGYTF. The CDR3 nucleotides are TGTGCCTTAGGACAGAACTATGGCTACACCTTC.

The gene calls are TRBV7-9 and TRBJ1-2; TRBD1 matches at 8 bases. The germline V gene encodes CDR1 SEHNR and CDR2 FQNEAQ (reference sequence). CDR3 length equals 15 residues. The ends lost 2 bases at V and 4 bases at J; junction bases unmatched: 6. CDR3 region: CASSLNEGTGYGYTF. In nucleotides, the CDR3 is TGTGCCAGCAGCTTAAATGAAGGGACAGGCTATGGCTACACCTTC.

The rearrangement uses TRBV19 and TRBJ2-2; TRBD2 aligns across 13 bases. The CDR3 consists of 17 residues. The ends lost 10 bases at V and 3 bases at J; junction bases unmatched: 11. Germline lookup yields CDR1 LNHDA and CDR2 SQIVND (reference sequence). CDR3 amino acids: CATEGTSGRAYTGELFF. The DNA of the CDR3 is TGTGCCACCGAGGGAACTAGCGGGAGGGCTTACACCGGGGAGCTGTTTTTT. Using reference TRBV19 and TRBJ2-2 for the parts outside the CDR3, the full variable domain is DGGITQSPKYLFRKEGQNVTLSCEQNLNHDAMYWYRQDPGQGLRLIYYSQIVNDFQKGDIAEGYSVSREKKESFPLTVTSAQKNPTAFYLCATEGTSGRAYTGELFFGEGSRLTVL.

The chain has TRBV5-1 and TRBJ1-2; 7 bases are shared with TRBD1. The CDR3 consists of 16 residues. Trimming removed 4 bases from V and 0 bases from J; junction bases left unmatched: 9. Per the germline V gene, CDR1 is SGHRS and CDR2 is YFSETQ. This chain's CDR3 is CASSPWTGTPNYGYTF. DNA of the CDR3: TGCGCCAGCAGCCCTTGGACAGGCACACCTAACTATGGCTACACCTTC.

The chain combines TRBV15 with TRBJ1-1, with D unresolved. Germline CDR1 reads LNHNV; CDR2 reads YYDKDF (reference sequence). Trimming left V 2 bases short and J 1 base short, with 8 bases between. This CDR3 is built from 14 residues. The CDR3 is CATSRNTKNTEAFF. In DNA form, the CDR3 reads TGTGCCACCAGCAGAAATACAAAGAACACTGAAGCTTTCTTT.

The sample holds a few counts of this clone. This chain links TRBV14 with TRBJ2-7, with TRBD2 identical over 11 bases. Per germline, CDR1 SGHDN and CDR2 FVKESK. V lost 1 base to trimming and J lost 2 bases; unmatched junction nucleotides: 7. CDR3 length equals 17 residues. The CDR3, as DNA: TGTGCCAGCAGCCAAGGGGCTAGCGGGAGGAGTACCTACGAGCAGTACTTC. Translating gives CASSQGASGRSTYEQYF.

The rearrangement links TRBV7-3 to TRBJ2-3; D is ambiguous. V gave up 5 bases and J gave up 1 base, with 10 bases separating them. Germline V gene sequence: CDR1 SGHTA, CDR2 FQGTGA. There are 14 residues in the CDR3. DNA of the CDR3: TGTGCCAGCAGCCTTGGAGCCGGCACAGATACGCAGTATTTT. Translated, it gives CASSLGAGTDTQYF.

The chain uses TRBV6-1 and TRBJ1-2; the D is unclear. The CDR3 totals 12 residues. Between the trimmed V and J ends, which lost 3 bases and 5 bases, there was a span of 7 bases. Germline loops: CDR1 MNHNS, CDR2 SASEGT. The CDR3 sequence is CASSDSTYGYTF. The CDR3 DNA reads TGTGCCAGCAGTGATTCGACATATGGCTACACCTTC.

Only a few counts were recorded for this clone. The gene calls are TRBV5-1 and TRBJ2-2; possible D gene TRBD1, 6 bases. Trimming shortened V by 7 bases and J by 2 bases, and 12 bases separated the two germline ends. CDR3 length: 14 amino acids. Germline CDR1 reads SGHRS; CDR2 reads YFSETQ. The DNA of the CDR3 is TGCGCCAGCTTACAGGGCGGAAACACCGGGGAGCTGTTTTTT. It codes for CASLQGGNTGELFF.